This T cell receptor (beta chain) was identified during a study of Ad26.COV2.S vaccination and SARS-CoV-2 variants. Looking at the study overall: Sample donor was a member of the COV1001 Ad26.COV2.S trial arm. Each vaccinee took Ad26.COV2.S intramuscularly, once or twice 56 days apart.

Trimming pared 6 bases from V and 5 bases from J, leaving 10 bases between. The germline CDR1 and CDR2 sequences are SNHLY and FYNNEI. This CDR3 comprises 12 residues. Clones were sequenced by immunoSEQ multiplex PCR, and TCRdb holds only the in-frame ones, with some missing. The top ten hold around 2% of the sample, which has some 290,000 clones, about 82% seen once. This sample's treatment: around 19 received Ad26.COV2.S at low or high dose, single or two shots; about 5 received placebo; per-sample allocation not given. Sampling was done on day 63 after the first vaccine or placebo injection. In Boston, an adult donor aged 18-55 years took part. Details on this clone: Its antigen is not identified.

Regarding the study as a whole: Measurement of non-spike TCR breadth gave similar results in vaccine and placebo recipients.

Sequences were derived from peripheral blood, sampled in a trial of Ad26.COV2.S vaccine versus placebo. This receptor was obtained from a person between 18 and 65 years old who received the Ad26.COV2.S COVID-19 vaccine or a placebo. The chain joins TRBV2 to TRBJ2-5; TRBD2 might be the D (5 bases). The CDR3 region is CASRRERETQYF. The CDR3 nucleotides read TGTGCCAGCAGGAGGGAGCGGGAGACCCAGTACTTC.